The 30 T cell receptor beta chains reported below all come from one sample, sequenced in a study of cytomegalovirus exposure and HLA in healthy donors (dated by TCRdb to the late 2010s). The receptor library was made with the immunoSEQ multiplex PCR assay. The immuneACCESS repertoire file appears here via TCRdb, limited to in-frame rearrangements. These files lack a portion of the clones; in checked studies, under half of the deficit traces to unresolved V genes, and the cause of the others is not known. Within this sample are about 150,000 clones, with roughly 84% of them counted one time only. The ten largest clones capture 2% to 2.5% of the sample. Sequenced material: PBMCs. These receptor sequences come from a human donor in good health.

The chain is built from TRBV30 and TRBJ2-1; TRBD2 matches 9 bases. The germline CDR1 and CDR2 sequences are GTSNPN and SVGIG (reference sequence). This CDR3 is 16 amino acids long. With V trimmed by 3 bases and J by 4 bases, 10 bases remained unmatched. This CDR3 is CAWSHEVLAGYNEQFF. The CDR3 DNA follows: TGTGCCTGGAGCCACGAGGTGCTAGCGGGGTACAATGAGCAGTTCTTC.

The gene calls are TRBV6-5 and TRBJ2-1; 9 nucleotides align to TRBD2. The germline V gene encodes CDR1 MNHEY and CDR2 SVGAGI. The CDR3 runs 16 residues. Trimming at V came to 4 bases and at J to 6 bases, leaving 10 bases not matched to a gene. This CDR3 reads CASSSPGLAKGNEQFF. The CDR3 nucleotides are TGTGCCAGCAGTTCCCCGGGACTAGCCAAGGGCAATGAGCAGTTCTTC.

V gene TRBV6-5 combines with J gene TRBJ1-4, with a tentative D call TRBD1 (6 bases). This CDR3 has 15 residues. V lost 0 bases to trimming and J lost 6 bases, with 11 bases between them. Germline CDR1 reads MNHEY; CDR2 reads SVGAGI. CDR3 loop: CASSYSGARDEKLFF. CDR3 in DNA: TGTGCCAGCAGTTACTCGGGGGCACGGGATGAAAAACTGTTTTTT.

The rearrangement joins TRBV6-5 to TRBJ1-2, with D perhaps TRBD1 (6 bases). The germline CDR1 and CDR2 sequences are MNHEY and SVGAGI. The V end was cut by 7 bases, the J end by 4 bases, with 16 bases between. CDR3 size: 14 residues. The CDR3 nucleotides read TGTGCCAGCACCGAACAACAGGGTGGCTATGGCTACACCTTC. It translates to CASTEQQGGYGYTF.

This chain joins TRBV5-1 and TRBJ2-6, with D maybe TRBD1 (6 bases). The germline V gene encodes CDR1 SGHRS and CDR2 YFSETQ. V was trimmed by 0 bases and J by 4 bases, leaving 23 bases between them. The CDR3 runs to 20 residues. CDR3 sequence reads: CASSLALQAYRVEGANVLTF. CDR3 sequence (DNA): TGCGCCAGCAGCTTGGCCTTACAGGCCTACAGGGTGGAAGGGGCCAACGTCCTGACTTTC.

The CDR3 nucleotides are TGTGCCGCCTACGGAGGGGCCTTAGGAGAGACCCAGTACTTC. It codes for CAAYGGALGETQYF. The chain carries TRBV6-6 and TRBJ2-5; possible D gene TRBD2, 6 bases. CDR1 and CDR2 (germline): MNHNY, SVGAGI (reference sequence). Trimming removed 11 bases from V and 4 bases from J, with 20 bases in between. The CDR3 is made up of 14 amino acids.

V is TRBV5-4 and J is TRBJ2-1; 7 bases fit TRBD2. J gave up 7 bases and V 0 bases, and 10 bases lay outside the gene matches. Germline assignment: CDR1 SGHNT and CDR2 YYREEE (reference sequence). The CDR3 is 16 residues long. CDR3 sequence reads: CASSLGGASGGNEQFF. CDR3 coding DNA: TGTGCCAGCAGCTTGGGTGGGGCTAGCGGAGGTAATGAGCAGTTCTTC. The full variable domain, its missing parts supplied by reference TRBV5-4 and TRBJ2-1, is ETGVTQSPTHLIKTRGQQVTLRCSSQSGHNTVSWYQQALGQGPQFIFQYYREEENGRGNFPPRFSGLQFPNYSSELNVNALELDDSALYLCASSLGGASGGNEQFFGPGTRLTVL.

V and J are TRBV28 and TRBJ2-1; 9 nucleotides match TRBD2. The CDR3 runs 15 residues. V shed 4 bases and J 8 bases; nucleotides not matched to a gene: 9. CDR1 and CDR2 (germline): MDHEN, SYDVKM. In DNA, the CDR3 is TGTGCCAGCAGTTATGGCGGGAGGGCCACGTATGAGCAGTTCTTC. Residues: CASSYGGRATYEQFF.

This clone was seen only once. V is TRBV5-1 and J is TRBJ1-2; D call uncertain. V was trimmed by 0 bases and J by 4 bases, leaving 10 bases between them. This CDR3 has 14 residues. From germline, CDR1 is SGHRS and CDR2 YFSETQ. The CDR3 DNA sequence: TGCGCCAGCAGCTTGGGAGGAAGTGGCTATGGCTACACCTTC. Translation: CASSLGGSGYGYTF.

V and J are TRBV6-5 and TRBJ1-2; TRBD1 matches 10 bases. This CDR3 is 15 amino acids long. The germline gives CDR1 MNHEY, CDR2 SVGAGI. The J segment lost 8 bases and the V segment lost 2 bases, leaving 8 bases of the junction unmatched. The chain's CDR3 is CASSYGRQGAQGYTF. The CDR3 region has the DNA TGTGCCAGCAGTTACGGGAGACAGGGGGCGCAAGGCTACACCTTC.

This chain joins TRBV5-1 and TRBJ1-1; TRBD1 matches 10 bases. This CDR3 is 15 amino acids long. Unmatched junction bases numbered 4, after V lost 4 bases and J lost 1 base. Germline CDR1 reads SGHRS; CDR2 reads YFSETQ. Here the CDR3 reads CASSPRTGGNTEAFF. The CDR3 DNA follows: TGCGCCAGCAGCCCACGGACAGGGGGGAACACTGAAGCTTTCTTT.

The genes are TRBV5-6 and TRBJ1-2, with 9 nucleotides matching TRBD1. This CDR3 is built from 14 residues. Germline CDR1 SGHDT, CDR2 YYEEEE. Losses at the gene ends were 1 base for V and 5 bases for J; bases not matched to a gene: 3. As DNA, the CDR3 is TGTGCCAGCAGCTTGAACAGGGGGCTTTATGGCTACACCTTC. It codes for CASSLNRGLYGYTF.

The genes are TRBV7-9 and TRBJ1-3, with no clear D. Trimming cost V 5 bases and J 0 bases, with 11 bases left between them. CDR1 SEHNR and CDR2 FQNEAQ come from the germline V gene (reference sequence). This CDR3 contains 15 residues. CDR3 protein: CASSPDKSSGNTIYF. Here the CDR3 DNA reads TGTGCCAGCAGCCCAGACAAATCCTCTGGAAACACCATATATTTT.

The CDR3 sequence is CASSKTITDTQYF. The CDR3 region has the DNA TGTGCCAGCTCAAAGACTATCACAGATACGCAGTATTTT. The rearrangement links TRBV6-1 to TRBJ2-3; D possibly corresponds to TRBD2 (5 bases). Per the germline V gene, CDR1 is MNHNS and CDR2 is SASEGT. V lost 8 bases and J 2 bases, leaving 11 bases between the germline ends. CDR3 length: 13 residues.

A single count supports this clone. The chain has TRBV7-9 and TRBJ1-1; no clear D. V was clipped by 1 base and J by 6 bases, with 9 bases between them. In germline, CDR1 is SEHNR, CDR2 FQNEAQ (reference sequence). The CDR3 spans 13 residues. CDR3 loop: CASSLGGLSEAFF. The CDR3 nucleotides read TGTGCCAGCAGCTTAGGAGGGCTATCTGAAGCTTTCTTT.

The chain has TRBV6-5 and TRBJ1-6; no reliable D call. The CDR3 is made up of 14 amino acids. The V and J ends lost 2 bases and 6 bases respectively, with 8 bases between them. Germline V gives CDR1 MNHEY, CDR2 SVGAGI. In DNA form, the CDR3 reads TGTGCCAGCAGTTACGAGGGCTTTAATTCACCCCTCCACTTT. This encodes CASSYEGFNSPLHF.

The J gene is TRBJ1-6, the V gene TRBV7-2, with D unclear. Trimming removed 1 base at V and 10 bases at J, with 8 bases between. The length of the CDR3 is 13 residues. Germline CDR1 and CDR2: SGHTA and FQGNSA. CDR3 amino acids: CASSLEYSSPLHF. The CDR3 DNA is TGTGCCAGCAGCTTAGAGTATAGCTCACCCCTCCACTTT.

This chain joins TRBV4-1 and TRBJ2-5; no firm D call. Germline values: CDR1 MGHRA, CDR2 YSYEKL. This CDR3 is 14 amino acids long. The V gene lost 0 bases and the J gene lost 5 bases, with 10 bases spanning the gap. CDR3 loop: CASSQDDSKETQYF. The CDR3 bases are TGCGCCAGCAGCCAAGATGACTCGAAGGAGACCCAGTACTTC.

The CDR3 reads CATRTVNTGELFF. The CDR3 DNA is TGTGCCACCAGGACAGTGAACACCGGGGAGCTGTTTTTT. V usage is TRBV19 and J usage is TRBJ2-2; a weak D match, TRBD1 (6 bases). Germline V gene data show CDR1 as LNHDA and CDR2 as SQIVND (reference sequence). V lost 10 bases to trimming and J lost 1 base, with 10 bases between them. The length of the CDR3 is 13 residues. Full variable domain (rest looked up from reference TRBV19 and TRBJ2-2): DGGITQSPKYLFRKEGQNVTLSCEQNLNHDAMYWYRQDPGQGLRLIYYSQIVNDFQKGDIAEGYSVSREKKESFPLTVTSAQKNPTAFYLCATRTVNTGELFFGEGSRLTVL.

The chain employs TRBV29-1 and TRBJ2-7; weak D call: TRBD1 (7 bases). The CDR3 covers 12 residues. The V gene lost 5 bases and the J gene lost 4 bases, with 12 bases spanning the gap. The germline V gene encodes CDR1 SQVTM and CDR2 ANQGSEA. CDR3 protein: CSVLQGRYEQYF. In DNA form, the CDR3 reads TGCAGCGTTCTACAGGGGAGGTACGAGCAGTACTTC.

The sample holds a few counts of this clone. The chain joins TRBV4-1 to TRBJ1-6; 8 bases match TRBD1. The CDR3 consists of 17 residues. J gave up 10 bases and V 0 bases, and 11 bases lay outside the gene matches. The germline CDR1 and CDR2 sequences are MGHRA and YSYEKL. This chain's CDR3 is CASSQDESGTGLSPLHF. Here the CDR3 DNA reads TGCGCCAGCAGCCAAGATGAAAGTGGGACAGGTTTGTCACCCCTCCACTTT.

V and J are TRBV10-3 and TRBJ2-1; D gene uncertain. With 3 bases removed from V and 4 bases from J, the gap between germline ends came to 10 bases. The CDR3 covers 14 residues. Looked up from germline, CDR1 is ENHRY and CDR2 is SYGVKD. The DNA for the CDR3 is TGTGCCATCAGTGAAGACACCTTTTACAATGAGCAGTTCTTC. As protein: CAISEDTFYNEQFF.

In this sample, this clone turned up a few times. CDR3 DNA sequence: TGCGCCAGCAGACTCACCTACAATGAGCAGTTCTTC. Translating it yields CASRLTYNEQFF. The rearrangement uses TRBV10-2 and TRBJ2-1; D is unresolved. Germline values: CDR1 WSHSY, CDR2 SAAADI. This CDR3 region has 12 residues. V was clipped by 6 bases and J by 2 bases, with 5 bases between them.

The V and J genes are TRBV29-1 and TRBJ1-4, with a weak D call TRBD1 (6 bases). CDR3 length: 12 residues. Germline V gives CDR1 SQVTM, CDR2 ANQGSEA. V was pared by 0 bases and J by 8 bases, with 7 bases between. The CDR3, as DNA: TGCAGCGTTGAAGAACAGGGCGAAAAACTGTTTTTT. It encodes CSVEEQGEKLFF.

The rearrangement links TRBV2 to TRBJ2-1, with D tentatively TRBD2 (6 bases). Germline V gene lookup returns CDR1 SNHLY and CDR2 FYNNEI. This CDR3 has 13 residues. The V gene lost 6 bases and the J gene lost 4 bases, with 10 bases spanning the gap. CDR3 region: CASRETSYNEQFF. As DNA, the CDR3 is TGTGCCAGCAGGGAGACTAGTTACAATGAGCAGTTCTTC.

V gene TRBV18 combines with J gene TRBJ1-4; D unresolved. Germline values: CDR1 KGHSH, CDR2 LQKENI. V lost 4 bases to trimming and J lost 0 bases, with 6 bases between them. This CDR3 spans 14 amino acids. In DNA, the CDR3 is TGTGCCAGCTCACATACAGCAACTAATGAAAAACTGTTTTTT. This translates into CASSHTATNEKLFF.

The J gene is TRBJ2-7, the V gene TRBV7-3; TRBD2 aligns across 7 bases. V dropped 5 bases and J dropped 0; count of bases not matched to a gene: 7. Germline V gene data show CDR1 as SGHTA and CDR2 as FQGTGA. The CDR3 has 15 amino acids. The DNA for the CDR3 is TGTGCCAGCAGCACCTATAGCGGGCCCTCCTACGAGCAGTACTTC. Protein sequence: CASSTYSGPSYEQYF. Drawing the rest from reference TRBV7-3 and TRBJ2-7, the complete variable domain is GAGVSQTPSNKVTEKGKYVELRCDPISGHTALYWYRQSLGQGPEFLIYFQGTGAADDSGLPNDRFFAVRPEGSVSTLKIQRTERGDSAVYLCASSTYSGPSYEQYFGPGTRLTVT.

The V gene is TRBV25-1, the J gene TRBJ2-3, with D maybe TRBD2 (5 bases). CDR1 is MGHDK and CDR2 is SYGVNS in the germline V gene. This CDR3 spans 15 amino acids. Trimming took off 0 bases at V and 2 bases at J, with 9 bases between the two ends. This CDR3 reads CASSEYRGFTDTQYF. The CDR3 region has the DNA TGTGCCAGCAGTGAATATCGCGGGTTCACAGATACGCAGTATTTT.

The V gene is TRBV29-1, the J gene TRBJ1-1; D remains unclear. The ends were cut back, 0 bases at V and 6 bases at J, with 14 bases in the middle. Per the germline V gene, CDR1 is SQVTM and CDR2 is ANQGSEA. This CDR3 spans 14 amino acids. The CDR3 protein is CSVEERGQFAEAFF. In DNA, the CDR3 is TGCAGCGTTGAAGAAAGAGGGCAGTTTGCTGAAGCTTTCTTT.

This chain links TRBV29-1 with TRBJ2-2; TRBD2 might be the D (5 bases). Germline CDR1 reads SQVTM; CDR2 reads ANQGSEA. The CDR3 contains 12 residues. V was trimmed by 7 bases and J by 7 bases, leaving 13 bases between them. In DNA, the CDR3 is TGCAGCGCAAACCTAGCCGGCGGGGAGCTGTTTTTT. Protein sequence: CSANLAGGELFF.